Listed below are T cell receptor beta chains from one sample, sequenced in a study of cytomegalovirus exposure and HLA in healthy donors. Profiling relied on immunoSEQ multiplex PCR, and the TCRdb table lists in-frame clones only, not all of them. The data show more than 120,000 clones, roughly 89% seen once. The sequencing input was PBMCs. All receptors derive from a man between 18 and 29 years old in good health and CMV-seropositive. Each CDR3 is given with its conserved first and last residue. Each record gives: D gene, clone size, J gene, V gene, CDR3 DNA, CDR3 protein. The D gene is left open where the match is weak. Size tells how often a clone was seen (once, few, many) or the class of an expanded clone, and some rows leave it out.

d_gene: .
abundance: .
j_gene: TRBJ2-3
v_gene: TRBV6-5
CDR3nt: TGTGCCAGCAGTCCGACGGAGTACACAGATACGCAGTATTTT
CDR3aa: CASSPTEYTDTQYF

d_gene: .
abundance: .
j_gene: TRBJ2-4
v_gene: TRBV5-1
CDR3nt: TGCGCCAGCAGCTTGGTAACAGGTCTAGCCAAAAACATTCAGTACTTC
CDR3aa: CASSLVTGLAKNIQYF

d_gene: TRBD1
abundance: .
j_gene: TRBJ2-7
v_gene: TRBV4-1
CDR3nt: TGCGCCAGCAGCCAACAGGGACAGGGGCTTTTCTACGAGCAGTACTTC
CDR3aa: CASSQQGQGLFYEQYF

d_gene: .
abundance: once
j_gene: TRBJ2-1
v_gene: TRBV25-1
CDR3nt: TGTGCCAGCAGTGCGTCGACGGGCTCCTACAATGAGCAGTTCTTC
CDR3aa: CASSASTGSYNEQFF

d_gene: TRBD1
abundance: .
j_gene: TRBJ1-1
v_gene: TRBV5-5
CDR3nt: TGTGCCAGCAGCCCGTACCCCAACAGGGGGAACACTGAAGCTTTCTTT
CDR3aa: CASSPYPNRGNTEAFF

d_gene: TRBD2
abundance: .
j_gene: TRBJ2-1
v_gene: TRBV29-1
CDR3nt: TGCAGCGTGGGGGTAGCGGGAAATGAGCAGTTCTTC
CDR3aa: CSVGVAGNEQFF

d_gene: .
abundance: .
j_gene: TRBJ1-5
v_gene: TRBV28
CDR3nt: TGTGCCAGCAGTCAAGGAGGTAGCAATCAGCCCCAGCATTTT
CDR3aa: CASSQGGSNQPQHF

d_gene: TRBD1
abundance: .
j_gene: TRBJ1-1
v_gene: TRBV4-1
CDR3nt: TGCGCCAGCAGCCAAGATTGGGGACAGGGGAACACTGAAGCTTTCTTT
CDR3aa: CASSQDWGQGNTEAFF

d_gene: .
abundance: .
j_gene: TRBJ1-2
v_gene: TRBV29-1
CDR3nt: TGCAGCGTTGAAGGGGACGGGAGAGGATTAGGCTACACCTTC
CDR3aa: CSVEGDGRGLGYTF

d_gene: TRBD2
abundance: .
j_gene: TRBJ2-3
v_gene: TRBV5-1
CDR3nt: TGCGCCAGCAGCCCAGGACTAGCGGGGGCCCGGGCGCAGTATTTT
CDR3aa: CASSPGLAGARAQYF

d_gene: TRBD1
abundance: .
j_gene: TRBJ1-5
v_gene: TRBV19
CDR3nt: TGTGCCAGTAGCCGCCGGACAGGGTGGGATCAGCCCCAGCATTTT
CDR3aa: CASSRRTGWDQPQHF

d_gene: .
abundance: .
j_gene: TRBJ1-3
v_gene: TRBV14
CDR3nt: TGTGCCAGCAGCCAAGGACATCTCTCTGGAAACACCATATATTTT
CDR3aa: CASSQGHLSGNTIYF

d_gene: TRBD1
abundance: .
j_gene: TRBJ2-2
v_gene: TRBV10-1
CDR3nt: TGCGCCAGCAGTGATACCGGACAGGGAAACTGGGAGCTGTTTTTT
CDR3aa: CASSDTGQGNWELFF

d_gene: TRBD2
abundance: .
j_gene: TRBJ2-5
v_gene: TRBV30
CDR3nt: TGTGCCTGGAGTAGGGGACTAGCGGGAGTGCAGACCCAGTACTTC
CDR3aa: CAWSRGLAGVQTQYF

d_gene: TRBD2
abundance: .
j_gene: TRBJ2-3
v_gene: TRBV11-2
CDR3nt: TGTGCCAGCAGCTTAGAGCGGGGGGGCCCTTTTGGTACAGATACGCAGTATTTT
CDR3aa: CASSLERGGPFGTDTQYF

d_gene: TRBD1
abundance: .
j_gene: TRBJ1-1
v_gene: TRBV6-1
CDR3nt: TGTGCCAGCAGTGAAGAGACAGGGGGAGGGACTGAAGCTTTCTTT
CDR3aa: CASSEETGGGTEAFF

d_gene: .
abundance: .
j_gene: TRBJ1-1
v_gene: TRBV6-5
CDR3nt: TGTGCCAGCAGTTATACATCCTACACTGAAGCTTTCTTT
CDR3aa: CASSYTSYTEAFF

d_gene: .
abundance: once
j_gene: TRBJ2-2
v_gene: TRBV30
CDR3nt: TGTGCCTGTTCCCCGGGACAGAACACCGGGGAGCTGTTTTTT
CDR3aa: CACSPGQNTGELFF

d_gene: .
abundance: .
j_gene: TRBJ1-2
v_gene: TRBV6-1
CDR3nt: TGTGCCAGCAGTGAAGACTTAGGGGGGGTTAACTATGGCTACACCTTC
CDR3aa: CASSEDLGGVNYGYTF

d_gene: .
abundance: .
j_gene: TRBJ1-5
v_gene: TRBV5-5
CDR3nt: TGTGCCAGCAGCTTGGGCGGGGGTTCCAATCAGCCCCAGCATTTT
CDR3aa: CASSLGGGSNQPQHF

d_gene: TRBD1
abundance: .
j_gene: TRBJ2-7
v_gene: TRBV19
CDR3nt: TGTGCCAGTCGACGGCAGGGGGAAGGGGGCGAGCAGTACTTC
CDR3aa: CASRRQGEGGEQYF

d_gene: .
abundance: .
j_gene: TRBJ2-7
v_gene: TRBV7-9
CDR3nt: TGTGCCAGCAGCCCCAGGGACGAGCAGTACTTC
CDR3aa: CASSPRDEQYF

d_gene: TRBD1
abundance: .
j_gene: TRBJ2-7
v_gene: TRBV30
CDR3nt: TGTGCCTGGAGTCCTATGGACAGGCCGATTTCATACGAGCAGTACTTC
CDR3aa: CAWSPMDRPISYEQYF

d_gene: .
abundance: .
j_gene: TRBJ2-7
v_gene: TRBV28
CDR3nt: TGTGCCAGCCACCGACAGGTAGTACCCTACGAGCAGTACTTC
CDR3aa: CASHRQVVPYEQYF

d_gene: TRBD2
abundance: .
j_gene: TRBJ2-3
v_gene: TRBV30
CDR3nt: TGTGCCTGGAGTCCGACTAGCGGGGGATTAGCGCAGTATTTT
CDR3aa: CAWSPTSGGLAQYF

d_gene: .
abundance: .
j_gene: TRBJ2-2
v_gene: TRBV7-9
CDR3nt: TGTGCCAGCAGCTCCCCCGTCGGGGAGCTGTTTTTT
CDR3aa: CASSSPVGELFF

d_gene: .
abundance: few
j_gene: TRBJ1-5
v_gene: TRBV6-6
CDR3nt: TGTGCCAGCAGTTACTGGCCGCACGATCAGCCCCAGCATTTT
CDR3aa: CASSYWPHDQPQHF

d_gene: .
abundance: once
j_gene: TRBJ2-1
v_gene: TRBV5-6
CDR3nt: TGTGCCAGCAGAACAGGTAGGAACAATGAGCAGTTCTTC
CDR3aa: CASRTGRNNEQFF

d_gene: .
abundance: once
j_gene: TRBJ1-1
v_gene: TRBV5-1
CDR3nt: TGCGCCAGCAGTCTGGACAGCAACACTGAAGCTTTCTTT
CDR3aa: CASSLDSNTEAFF

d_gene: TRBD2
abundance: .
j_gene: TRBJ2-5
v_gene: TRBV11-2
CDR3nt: TGTGCCAGCAGCCCTCGGACTAGCAAGGCGACCCAGTACTTC
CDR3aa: CASSPRTSKATQYF